These 27 T cell receptor beta chains came from one sample sequenced in a study of blood T cell repertoires in COVID-19. Profiled with immunoSEQ multiplex PCR; TCRdb holds only in-frame clones, not every one. The top ten hold nearly 8% of the sample, which has about 150,000 clones, around 80% seen once. Input material: PBMCs or T cells enriched from blood (not recorded which). These receptors all stem from a woman between 50 and 59 years old who had recovered from COVID-19.

In nucleotides, the CDR3 is TGTGCCAGCAGGATGGGACAGACGAACACCGGGGAGCTGTTTTTT. It yields the protein CASRMGQTNTGELFF. V gene TRBV7-2 combines with J gene TRBJ2-2, with 7 bases fitting TRBD1. The CDR3 is 15 amino acids. Germline V lookup: CDR1 SGHTA, CDR2 FQGNSA. With 6 bases clipped from V and 0 bases from J, the junction kept 4 bases outside the gene matches.

The chain carries TRBV6-6 and TRBJ2-2; no reliable D call. Germline values: CDR1 MNHNY, CDR2 SVGAGI (reference sequence). The CDR3 covers 14 residues. The V gene lost 2 bases and the J gene lost 0 bases, with 4 bases spanning the gap. The CDR3 region has the DNA TGTGCCAGCAGTTACGGGCCGAACACCGGGGAGCTGTTTTTT. Its protein is CASSYGPNTGELFF.

The chain combines TRBV6-2 or TRBV6-3 with TRBJ1-5, with D perhaps TRBD1 (6 bases). Looked up from germline, CDR1 is MNHEY and CDR2 is SVGEGT. The CDR3 has 18 residues. V gave up 0 bases and J gave up 7 bases, with 22 bases separating them. The CDR3 protein is CASSYSSSVGGIGQPQHF. DNA for the CDR3: TGTGCCAGCAGTTACTCGTCAAGCGTAGGGGGTATCGGGCAGCCCCAGCATTTT.

V usage is TRBV5-1 and J usage is TRBJ1-5, with 8 positions matching TRBD1. J lost 1 base, V lost 0 bases, and 0 bases had no gene match. Germline V gives CDR1 SGHRS, CDR2 YFSETQ. The CDR3 spans 15 residues. CDR3 region: CASSLGTGSNQPQHF. The CDR3 DNA sequence: TGCGCCAGCAGCTTGGGGACAGGGAGCAATCAGCCCCAGCATTTT.

The rearrangement joins TRBV25-1 to TRBJ1-1; no definite D call. CDR3 size: 11 residues. CDR1 is MGHDK, CDR2 SYGVNS, per germline. Trimming took off 7 bases at V and 2 bases at J, with 5 bases between the two ends. The CDR3 spells CASTLNTEAFF. The CDR3 DNA is TGTGCCAGCACACTCAACACTGAAGCTTTCTTT.

This sequence joins TRBV7-6 and TRBJ2-1, with TRBD2 as a possible D gene (6 bases). CDR1 is SGHVS and CDR2 is FNYEAQ in the germline V gene. The CDR3 covers 15 residues. Trimming took 2 bases from V and 8 from J, leaving 16 bases between them. The CDR3 here is CASSLQYAGTYEQFF. CDR3 nucleotides: TGTGCCAGCAGCTTACAGTACGCAGGGACTTATGAGCAGTTCTTC.

This rearrangement joins TRBV7-2 to TRBJ1-1; D is undetermined. There are 14 residues in the CDR3. V was clipped by 3 bases and J by 7 bases, with 15 bases between them. Germline-derived CDR1 and CDR2 are SGHTA and FQGNSA. The CDR3 loop reads CASSLTFGTVEAFF. CDR3 nucleotide sequence: TGTGCCAGCAGCTTGACATTCGGAACGGTTGAAGCTTTCTTT.

The chain recombines TRBV5-6 with TRBJ2-7; TRBD2 might be the D (5 bases). Germline V gene data show CDR1 as SGHDT and CDR2 as YYEEEE. This CDR3 is built from 13 residues. The ends were cut back, 4 bases at V and 0 bases at J, with 8 bases in the middle. CDR3 DNA: TGTGCCAGCAGCCCCGAGGGCTCCTACGAGCAGTACTTC. It encodes CASSPEGSYEQYF.

The chain combines TRBV19 with TRBJ2-4, with TRBD1 matching over 8 bases. Germline assignment: CDR1 LNHDA and CDR2 SQIVND (reference sequence). The CDR3 consists of 14 residues. With 3 bases clipped from V and 9 bases from J, the junction kept 7 bases outside the gene matches. The CDR3 region is CASSIKGQVSIQYF. The CDR3 DNA is TGTGCCAGTAGTATCAAGGGACAGGTCAGCATTCAGTACTTC.

This clone was observed a handful of times. In DNA, the CDR3 is TGCGCCAGCAGCCAGTCCAGGGGGCCCCAAGAGCAGTTCTTC. Translated: CASSQSRGPQEQFF. The chain couples TRBV4-3 to TRBJ2-1; 8 nucleotides agree with TRBD1. In germline, CDR1 is LGHNA, CDR2 YSLEER. Trimming at V came to 3 bases and at J to 10 bases, leaving 8 bases not matched to a gene. The CDR3 extends over 14 amino acids.

The chain joins TRBV4-2 to TRBJ1-2; 11 bases align to TRBD1. After removal of 4 bases from V and 8 bases from J, the junction contained 15 bases not matched to a gene. Germline loops: CDR1 LGHNA, CDR2 YNFKEQ. The CDR3 consists of 17 residues. CDR3 nucleotide sequence: TGTGCCAGCAGCCCATCCTATGGCCCGGGACAGGGGGAAGGCTACACCTTC. Translating gives CASSPSYGPGQGEGYTF.

This chain uses TRBV24-1 with TRBJ1-2; 7 positions agree with TRBD1. Germline assignment: CDR1 KGHDR and CDR2 SFDVKD. This CDR3 has 13 amino acids. The J segment lost 5 bases and the V segment lost 1 base, leaving 0 bases of the junction unmatched. The chain's CDR3 is CATSDFRGYGYTF. In DNA, the CDR3 is TGTGCCACCAGTGATTTCAGGGGGTATGGCTACACCTTC.

The V gene is TRBV7-6, the J gene TRBJ1-1; D is possibly TRBD1 (6 bases). The CDR3 is made up of 16 amino acids. Germline assignment: CDR1 SGHVS and CDR2 FNYEAQ. Trimming took 2 bases from V and 1 from J, leaving 14 bases between them. The CDR3 protein is CASSLLGQGQNTEAFF. CDR3 nucleotide sequence: TGTGCCAGCAGCTTATTGGGGCAGGGGCAGAACACTGAAGCTTTCTTT.

The J gene is TRBJ2-3, the V gene TRBV5-5; D might be TRBD2 (5 bases). V was shortened by 2 bases and J by 2 bases, with 15 bases between the two germline ends. The germline gives CDR1 SGHKS, CDR2 YYEKEE (reference sequence). The CDR3 has 16 residues. The CDR3 loop reads CASSLYGVPTTDTQYF. In nucleotides, the CDR3 is TGTGCCAGCAGCTTATACGGGGTTCCCACCACAGATACGCAGTATTTT.

This clone was seen more than once but under ten times. The chain joins TRBV7-9 to TRBJ2-7; D may be TRBD1 (7 bases). V lost 5 bases and J lost 9, with 23 bases in between. The germline CDR1 and CDR2 sequences are SEHNR and FQNEAQ (reference sequence). This CDR3 region has 15 residues. CDR3 region: CASSPLQGTLSGQYF. Written as DNA, the CDR3 is TGTGCCAGCAGCCCATTACAGGGGACTCTATCGGGGCAGTACTTC.

This chain links TRBV21-1 with TRBJ1-6; the table calls TRBD1, which could not be checked here. TRBV21-1 is designated a pseudogene. This CDR3 has 18 residues. CDR3 residues: CASSEPGQLSSYNSPLHF. CDR3 DNA sequence: TGTGCCAGCAGCGAGCCGGGACAATTAAGCTCCTATAATTCACCCCTCCACTTT.

Here the CDR3 DNA reads TGTGCCAGCAGTCCCCTGGGACTCCGCTACGAGCAGTACTTC. Protein sequence: CASSPLGLRYEQYF. V usage is TRBV25-1 and J usage is TRBJ2-7, with a possible D match to TRBD2 (6 bases). There are 14 residues in the CDR3. Per the germline V gene, CDR1 is MGHDK and CDR2 is SYGVNS. Between the trimmed V and J ends, which lost 5 bases and 3 bases, there was a span of 14 bases.

The chain has TRBV13 and TRBJ2-2, with 8 bases matching TRBD1. Trimming cost V 5 bases and J 5 bases; bases outside gene matches: 10. Germline V gives CDR1 PRHDT, CDR2 FYEKMQ (reference sequence). The CDR3 loop spans 16 amino acids. CDR3 DNA sequence: TGTGCCAGCAGCGTCAGGGGGCTTTTGGGGACCGGGGAGCTGTTTTTT. Protein: CASSVRGLLGTGELFF. The variable domain in full, with the rest retrieved from reference TRBV13 and TRBJ2-2, is AAGVIQSPRHLIKEKRETATLKCYPIPRHDTVYWYQQGPGQDPQFLISFYEKMQSDKGSIPDRFSAQQFSDYHSELNMSSLELGDSALYFCASSVRGLLGTGELFFGEGSRLTVL.

This clone occurred many times. The genes are TRBV4-3 and TRBJ1-3; D remains unclear. V was pared by 0 bases and J by 0 bases, with 6 bases between. Germline loops: CDR1 LGHNA, CDR2 YSLEER. There are 15 residues in the CDR3. DNA of the CDR3: TGCGCCAGCAGCCAAGACGTTTCCTCTGGAAACACCATATATTTT. Protein: CASSQDVSSGNTIYF.

The chain joins TRBV19 to TRBJ1-5; 7 bases are shared with TRBD1. Looked up from germline, CDR1 is LNHDA and CDR2 is SQIVND (reference sequence). The junction had 8 bases not matched to a gene; V was cut back by 5 bases and J by 7 bases. The CDR3 runs 14 residues. CDR3: CASSSGQSFQPQHF. The CDR3 DNA sequence: TGTGCCAGTAGTTCGGGACAGTCGTTCCAGCCCCAGCATTTT.

This clone occurred a few times. The CDR3 region is CASPGQGVDQPQHF. The CDR3 nucleotides are TGTGCCAGCCCGGGACAGGGGGTTGATCAGCCCCAGCATTTT. The V call is TRBV27, the J call TRBJ1-5; 11 nucleotides line up with TRBD1. Per germline, CDR1 MNHEY and CDR2 SMNVEV (reference sequence). This CDR3 has 14 residues. Trimming at V came to 8 bases and at J to 5 bases, leaving 5 bases not matched to a gene.

This clone turned up a few times. The V call is TRBV5-4, the J call TRBJ2-7; TRBD2 aligns across 7 bases. Per the germline V gene, CDR1 is SGHNT and CDR2 is YYREEE (reference sequence). V was pared by 0 bases and J by 6 bases, with 6 bases of the junction left unmatched. The CDR3 consists of 14 residues. The CDR3 protein is CASSLDGRQGEQYF. For the CDR3, the DNA is TGTGCCAGCAGCTTGGACGGGAGGCAAGGCGAGCAGTACTTC.

The chain employs TRBV2 and TRBJ1-5; a possible D gene is TRBD1 (6 bases). V was pared by 6 bases and J by 5 bases, with 11 bases between. The CDR3 is 13 residues long. Germline CDR1 and CDR2: SNHLY and FYNNEI. The CDR3 region has the DNA TGTGCCAGCAGCGAGGGGGGGTATCAGCCCCAGCATTTT. As protein: CASSEGGYQPQHF.

This chain links TRBV5-1 with TRBJ2-6, with D possibly TRBD1 on 6 matching bases. CDR1 is SGHRS and CDR2 is YFSETQ in the germline V gene. This CDR3 spans 18 amino acids. Trimming left V 1 base short and J 1 base short, with 15 bases between. This chain's CDR3 is CASSLIGQISSGANVLTF. CDR3 DNA: TGCGCCAGCAGCTTGATCGGACAGATAAGTTCTGGGGCCAACGTCCTGACTTTC. Full variable domain (remainder filled in from reference TRBV5-1 and TRBJ2-6): KAGVTQTPRYLIKTRGQQVTLSCSPISGHRSVSWYQQTPGQGLQFLFEYFSETQRNKGNFPGRFSGRQFSNSRSEMNVSTLELGDSALYLCASSLIGQISSGANVLTFGAGSRLTVL.

The chain couples TRBV2 to TRBJ1-6, with TRBD1 matching 9 bases. The CDR3 is made up of 14 amino acids. Germline-derived CDR1 and CDR2 are SNHLY and FYNNEI. Unmatched junction bases numbered 4, after V lost 6 bases and J lost 7 bases. CDR3 in DNA: TGTGCCAGCAGCTTGGGGACAGGGAATTCACCCCTCCACTTT. It is translated as CASSLGTGNSPLHF.

This clone has only a few counts. V usage is TRBV5-6 and J usage is TRBJ1-5; 9 bases match TRBD1. V was clipped by 1 base and J by 6 bases; unmatched bases: 5. Germline V gene data show CDR1 as SGHDT and CDR2 as YYEEEE. The CDR3 is 15 amino acids. As DNA, the CDR3 is TGTGCCAGCAGCTTGAGGGACAGGGTTTTTCAGCCCCAGCATTTT. As protein: CASSLRDRVFQPQHF.

This clone showed up just once. This chain connects TRBV7-9 to TRBJ2-1; D possibly corresponds to TRBD2 (6 bases). V dropped 2 bases and J dropped 5 bases, with 13 bases sitting between them. CDR1 is SEHNR and CDR2 is FQNEAQ in the germline V gene (reference sequence). The CDR3 runs 15 residues. This CDR3 is CASSLTDYPNNEQFF. The CDR3, as DNA: TGTGCCAGCAGCTTAACGGACTACCCAAACAATGAGCAGTTCTTC. Looking up the rest from reference TRBV7-9 and TRBJ2-1 gives the full variable domain: DTGVSQNPRHKITKRGQNVTFRCDPISEHNRLYWYRQTLGQGPEFLTYFQNEAQLEKSRLLSDRFSAERPKGSFSTLEIQRTEQGDSAMYLCASSLTDYPNNEQFFGPGTRLTVL.